This is a list of T cell receptor beta chains from one sample in a study of cytomegalovirus exposure and HLA in healthy donors. This table comes from immunoSEQ multiplex PCR, and its TCRdb copy is limited to in-frame clones, with some not included. Altogether 150,000 to 200,000 clones are present, roughly 68% being singletons, with the ten largest covering 1.5% to 2%. Sequenced input: PBMCs. The source is a woman under 40 in good health and CMV-seronegative. The CDR3 runs from the conserved cysteine through the conserved F or W. The order of the fields is clone size, V gene, D gene, J gene, CDR3 protein, CDR3 DNA. D genes are given only for firm matches. Where a row states a size, it is once, few, many or the class of an expanded clone; other rows omit it.

abundance: -
v_gene: TRBV29-1
d_gene: TRBD1
j_gene: TRBJ2-7
CDR3aa: CSISTGGVYEQYF
CDR3nt: TGCAGCATCAGCACAGGGGGCGTCTACGAGCAGTACTTC

abundance: -
v_gene: TRBV6-1
d_gene: TRBD1
j_gene: TRBJ2-7
CDR3aa: CASRAPGQVHEQYF
CDR3nt: TGTGCCAGCAGAGCGCCGGGACAGGTGCACGAGCAGTACTTC

abundance: once
v_gene: TRBV29-1
d_gene: TRBD2
j_gene: TRBJ2-1
CDR3aa: CSVYSGSSYNEQFF
CDR3nt: TGCAGCGTTTATAGCGGGAGTTCCTACAATGAGCAGTTCTTC

abundance: -
v_gene: TRBV6-1
d_gene: TRBD1
j_gene: TRBJ1-2
CDR3aa: CASSQRTGGLYGYTF
CDR3nt: TGTGCCAGCAGTCAACGGACAGGGGGGCTCTATGGCTACACCTTC

abundance: -
v_gene: TRBV14
d_gene: TRBD1
j_gene: TRBJ2-5
CDR3aa: CASSPGTGYPQETQYF
CDR3nt: TGTGCCAGCAGCCCCGGGACAGGGTATCCTCAGGAGACCCAGTACTTC

abundance: -
v_gene: TRBV27
d_gene: TRBD2
j_gene: TRBJ2-1
CDR3aa: CASSRTSPPGNEQFF
CDR3nt: TGTGCCAGCAGCCGGACTAGCCCCCCGGGAAATGAGCAGTTCTTC

abundance: -
v_gene: TRBV30
d_gene: -
j_gene: TRBJ2-1
CDR3aa: CAWSAGLAIDNEQFF
CDR3nt: TGTGCCTGGAGTGCCGGACTCGCTATAGACAATGAGCAGTTCTTC

abundance: -
v_gene: TRBV27
d_gene: -
j_gene: TRBJ2-2
CDR3aa: CASSFSRGTGELFF
CDR3nt: TGTGCCAGCAGTTTTAGCAGAGGCACCGGGGAGCTGTTTTTT

abundance: -
v_gene: TRBV25-1
d_gene: TRBD2
j_gene: TRBJ2-1
CDR3aa: CASSESGTWGLNNEQFF
CDR3nt: TGTGCCAGCAGTGAATCAGGCACTTGGGGACTAAACAATGAGCAGTTCTTC

abundance: -
v_gene: TRBV2
d_gene: -
j_gene: TRBJ1-2
CDR3aa: CASSDEGENYGYTF
CDR3nt: TGTGCCAGCAGTGACGAGGGGGAGAACTATGGCTACACCTTC

abundance: -
v_gene: TRBV5-1
d_gene: -
j_gene: TRBJ2-5
CDR3aa: CASSLWPGTDETQYF
CDR3nt: TGCGCCAGCAGCTTGTGGCCCGGGACTGATGAGACCCAGTACTTC

abundance: -
v_gene: TRBV6-5
d_gene: -
j_gene: TRBJ1-6
CDR3aa: CASSRSRNSPLHF
CDR3nt: TGTGCCAGCAGCCGAAGCCGGAATTCACCCCTCCACTTT

abundance: -
v_gene: TRBV4-2
d_gene: TRBD2
j_gene: TRBJ2-1
CDR3aa: CASSQEGTSGSYNEQFF
CDR3nt: TGTGCCAGCAGCCAAGAGGGGACTAGCGGGAGTTACAATGAGCAGTTCTTC

abundance: -
v_gene: TRBV27
d_gene: TRBD2
j_gene: TRBJ2-1
CDR3aa: CASGGVKEFF
CDR3nt: TGTGCCAGCGGGGGGGTTAAGGAGTTCTTC

abundance: -
v_gene: TRBV27
d_gene: -
j_gene: TRBJ1-2
CDR3aa: CASSLKGVGNYGYTF
CDR3nt: TGTGCCAGCAGTTTAAAAGGGGTTGGGAACTATGGCTACACCTTC

abundance: -
v_gene: TRBV11-2
d_gene: -
j_gene: TRBJ1-2
CDR3aa: CASSSPSGIGYTF
CDR3nt: TGTGCCAGCAGCTCCCCCTCGGGGATCGGCTACACCTTC

abundance: -
v_gene: TRBV4-3
d_gene: -
j_gene: TRBJ2-2
CDR3aa: CASSQDRGQTGELFF
CDR3nt: TGCGCCAGCAGCCAAGACCGAGGACAGACCGGGGAGCTGTTTTTT

abundance: -
v_gene: TRBV7-2
d_gene: TRBD1
j_gene: TRBJ2-7
CDR3aa: CASSFRTGRLPYEQYF
CDR3nt: TGTGCCAGCAGCTTCCGGACAGGCAGGCTCCCCTACGAGCAGTACTTC

abundance: -
v_gene: TRBV5-4
d_gene: TRBD2
j_gene: TRBJ2-2
CDR3aa: CASSSGRANTGELFF
CDR3nt: TGTGCCAGCAGTAGCGGGAGGGCCAACACCGGGGAGCTGTTTTTT

abundance: -
v_gene: TRBV2
d_gene: TRBD2
j_gene: TRBJ2-3
CDR3aa: CASSEGLAGYTDTQYF
CDR3nt: TGTGCCAGCAGTGAAGGACTAGCGGGGTACACAGATACGCAGTATTTT

abundance: -
v_gene: TRBV19
d_gene: -
j_gene: TRBJ2-7
CDR3aa: CASSMRQGISYEQYF
CDR3nt: TGTGCCAGTAGTATGCGGCAGGGGATCTCCTACGAGCAGTACTTC

abundance: -
v_gene: TRBV7-9
d_gene: TRBD2
j_gene: TRBJ2-2
CDR3aa: CASKNDGLAGDGELFF
CDR3nt: TGTGCCAGCAAGAACGACGGACTAGCGGGAGACGGGGAGCTGTTTTTT

abundance: few
v_gene: TRBV6-5
d_gene: -
j_gene: TRBJ2-7
CDR3aa: CASSYSGGLPYEQYF
CDR3nt: TGTGCCAGCAGTTACTCTGGGGGCTTGCCCTACGAGCAGTACTTC

abundance: -
v_gene: TRBV30
d_gene: -
j_gene: TRBJ1-5
CDR3aa: CAWSQQVDQPQHF
CDR3nt: TGTGCCTGGTCACAACAGGTGGATCAGCCCCAGCATTTT

abundance: -
v_gene: TRBV18
d_gene: -
j_gene: TRBJ1-4
CDR3aa: CASSPRQTGFNEKLFF
CDR3nt: TGTGCCAGCTCACCACGCCAGACAGGCTTTAATGAAAAACTGTTTTTT

abundance: -
v_gene: TRBV6-1
d_gene: -
j_gene: TRBJ1-2
CDR3aa: CASSVIQQTTYGYTF
CDR3nt: TGTGCCAGCAGTGTGATCCAACAAACTACCTATGGCTACACCTTC

abundance: once
v_gene: TRBV4-1
d_gene: TRBD2
j_gene: TRBJ2-1
CDR3aa: CASSRKGLTSGAYNEQFF
CDR3nt: TGCGCCAGCAGCCGAAAGGGCCTGACTAGCGGAGCCTACAATGAGCAGTTCTTC

abundance: -
v_gene: TRBV28
d_gene: -
j_gene: TRBJ2-7
CDR3aa: CASRQRGGIYEQYF
CDR3nt: TGTGCCAGCAGACAAAGGGGTGGGATCTACGAGCAGTACTTC

abundance: -
v_gene: TRBV28
d_gene: TRBD1
j_gene: TRBJ1-2
CDR3aa: CASNPPTTGGYGYTF
CDR3nt: TGTGCCAGCAACCCCCCCACTACAGGGGGCTATGGCTACACCTTC

abundance: -
v_gene: TRBV9
d_gene: -
j_gene: TRBJ2-4
CDR3aa: CASSAKDRSAKNIQYF
CDR3nt: TGTGCCAGCAGCGCCAAGGACAGATCAGCCAAAAACATTCAGTACTTC

abundance: -
v_gene: TRBV11-2
d_gene: -
j_gene: TRBJ1-2
CDR3aa: CASSLEGDGYTF
CDR3nt: TGTGCCAGCAGCTTAGAAGGAGACGGCTACACCTTC

abundance: -
v_gene: TRBV5-4
d_gene: -
j_gene: TRBJ2-7
CDR3aa: CASSARRGRDSYEQYF
CDR3nt: TGTGCCAGCAGCGCCCGAAGGGGAAGGGACTCCTACGAGCAGTACTTC

abundance: -
v_gene: TRBV30
d_gene: TRBD2
j_gene: TRBJ2-7
CDR3aa: CAWIGGEEQYF
CDR3nt: TGTGCCTGGATTGGGGGGGAAGAGCAGTACTTC

abundance: -
v_gene: TRBV14
d_gene: -
j_gene: TRBJ2-1
CDR3aa: CASSHRDFYNEQFF
CDR3nt: TGTGCCAGCAGCCACCGGGACTTCTACAATGAGCAGTTCTTC

abundance: -
v_gene: TRBV7-9
d_gene: -
j_gene: TRBJ1-5
CDR3aa: CASSLSGNLNQPQHF
CDR3nt: TGTGCCAGCAGCTTATCGGGGAATCTCAATCAGCCCCAGCATTTT

abundance: -
v_gene: TRBV6-4
d_gene: TRBD1
j_gene: TRBJ2-7
CDR3aa: CASIHRGRGSYEQYF
CDR3nt: TGTGCCAGCATACACAGGGGGCGCGGGTCCTACGAGCAGTACTTC

abundance: few
v_gene: TRBV5-4
d_gene: -
j_gene: TRBJ1-1
CDR3aa: CASRKRDGATEAFF
CDR3nt: TGTGCCAGCCGGAAGCGGGACGGGGCCACTGAAGCTTTCTTT

abundance: -
v_gene: TRBV15
d_gene: TRBD2
j_gene: TRBJ2-1
CDR3aa: CATSRETSGYNEQFF
CDR3nt: TGTGCCACCAGCAGAGAAACTAGCGGCTACAATGAGCAGTTCTTC

abundance: -
v_gene: TRBV5-6
d_gene: -
j_gene: TRBJ2-7
CDR3aa: CASSHRTFSYEQYF
CDR3nt: TGTGCCAGCAGTCACAGGACATTCTCCTACGAGCAGTACTTC

abundance: few
v_gene: TRBV4-1
d_gene: TRBD1
j_gene: TRBJ2-1
CDR3aa: CASSQREQGAIYNEQFF
CDR3nt: TGCGCCAGCAGCCAACGAGAACAGGGGGCTATCTACAATGAGCAGTTCTTC

abundance: -
v_gene: TRBV11-2
d_gene: -
j_gene: TRBJ1-3
CDR3aa: CASSLDRQPGNTIYF
CDR3nt: TGTGCCAGCAGCTTAGATCGACAGCCTGGAAACACCATATATTTT

abundance: -
v_gene: TRBV2
d_gene: -
j_gene: TRBJ2-2
CDR3aa: CASRYHPAVTGELFF
CDR3nt: TGTGCCAGCAGGTATCATCCGGCGGTCACCGGGGAGCTGTTTTTT

abundance: few
v_gene: TRBV13
d_gene: TRBD2
j_gene: TRBJ2-1
CDR3aa: CASSLLAGAWGGDNEQFF
CDR3nt: TGTGCCAGCAGCTTACTAGCGGGAGCTTGGGGTGGGGACAATGAGCAGTTCTTC

abundance: -
v_gene: TRBV6-5
d_gene: -
j_gene: TRBJ2-2
CDR3aa: CASSVSAGELFF
CDR3nt: TGTGCCAGCAGTGTTTCGGCCGGGGAGCTGTTTTTT

abundance: -
v_gene: TRBV6-5
d_gene: -
j_gene: TRBJ1-1
CDR3aa: CASSYSHPGTEAFF
CDR3nt: TGTGCCAGCAGTTACTCCCATCCGGGCACTGAAGCTTTCTTT

abundance: -
v_gene: TRBV19
d_gene: -
j_gene: TRBJ1-4
CDR3aa: CASQIRTDNEKLFF
CDR3nt: TGTGCCAGCCAGATACGGACAGATAATGAAAAACTGTTTTTT

abundance: -
v_gene: TRBV5-1
d_gene: -
j_gene: TRBJ2-3
CDR3aa: CASSLPGGVGTDTQYF
CDR3nt: TGCGCCAGCAGCTTGCCTGGCGGCGTGGGCACAGATACGCAGTATTTT

abundance: -
v_gene: TRBV11-2
d_gene: -
j_gene: TRBJ2-7
CDR3aa: CASSPQLTSYEQYF
CDR3nt: TGTGCCAGCAGCCCCCAACTCACTTCCTACGAGCAGTACTTC

abundance: -
v_gene: TRBV6-5
d_gene: TRBD1
j_gene: TRBJ2-1
CDR3aa: CASSYGTGENEQFF
CDR3nt: TGTGCCAGCAGTTACGGGACAGGGGAGAATGAGCAGTTCTTC

abundance: -
v_gene: TRBV7-3
d_gene: TRBD2
j_gene: TRBJ2-1
CDR3aa: CASSTGLANNNEQFF
CDR3nt: TGTGCCAGCAGCACGGGACTAGCGAATAACAATGAGCAGTTCTTC

abundance: -
v_gene: TRBV5-4
d_gene: -
j_gene: TRBJ1-2
CDR3aa: CASSPDNEGWYGYTF
CDR3nt: TGTGCCAGCAGCCCAGACAATGAAGGTTGGTATGGCTACACCTTC

abundance: -
v_gene: TRBV20-1
d_gene: TRBD2
j_gene: TRBJ2-1
CDR3aa: CSAGGNEQFF
CDR3nt: TGCAGTGCCGGGGGGAATGAGCAGTTCTTC

abundance: -
v_gene: TRBV7-2
d_gene: -
j_gene: TRBJ2-5
CDR3aa: CASTYALQETQYF
CDR3nt: TGTGCCAGCACCTACGCCCTCCAAGAGACCCAGTACTTC

abundance: -
v_gene: TRBV18
d_gene: TRBD1
j_gene: TRBJ1-2
CDR3aa: CASSPGTGDYGYTF
CDR3nt: TGTGCCAGCTCACCCGGGACAGGGGACTATGGCTACACCTTC

abundance: once
v_gene: TRBV6-5
d_gene: -
j_gene: TRBJ1-1
CDR3aa: CASSYSVFQVAFF
CDR3nt: TGTGCCAGCAGTTACTCGGTTTTTCAGGTGGCTTTCTTT

abundance: -
v_gene: TRBV5-1
d_gene: -
j_gene: TRBJ1-1
CDR3aa: CASSWGSGGATWNTEAFF
CDR3nt: TGCGCCAGCAGCTGGGGATCCGGGGGGGCGACTTGGAACACTGAAGCTTTCTTT

abundance: few
v_gene: TRBV5-4
d_gene: TRBD2
j_gene: TRBJ2-7
CDR3aa: CASSSPGLGEQYF
CDR3nt: TGTGCCAGCAGCTCTCCGGGACTAGGAGAGCAGTACTTC

abundance: few
v_gene: TRBV5-1
d_gene: TRBD1
j_gene: TRBJ2-6
CDR3aa: CASSLTTGAGANVLTF
CDR3nt: TGCGCCAGCAGCTTAACAACAGGGGCTGGGGCCAACGTCCTGACTTTC